These 5 T cell receptor beta chains came from one sample sequenced in a study of T cell clonality in common variable immunodeficiency. Profiled with immunoSEQ multiplex PCR; TCRdb holds only in-frame clones, not every one. Recorded here are about 81,000 clones, with no singletons, and the ten leading clones hold approximately 0.8%. Input material: peripheral blood mononuclear cells. All receptors derive from a person aged 18 to 75 in good health.

This clone was seen ten or more times. Read data end 3 residues before the CDR3 end; the end is taken from the germline J gene. The chain uses TRBV18 and TRBJ1-2, with 7 positions matching TRBD1. Germline V gene lookup returns CDR1 KGHSH and CDR2 LQKENI. This CDR3 is 16 amino acids long. V dropped 2 bases and J dropped 7; count of bases not matched to a gene: 13. Partial CDR3 DNA: TGTGCCAGCTCACCAGAACAAGAATGGAGGGGGCGTGGC. This encodes CASSPEQEWRGRG. The whole CDR3 is CASSPEQEWRGRGYTF.

This clone was picked up many times. The chain's CDR3 is CASTPLGGANYEQYF. The CDR3 bases that were read are TGCGCCAGCACCCCCTTGGGAGGGGCAAACTACGAG. This rearrangement joins TRBV5-1 to TRBJ2-7, with 7 positions matching TRBD2. The read finishes 3 residues shy of the CDR3 end, and the germline J gene is used to complete it. The germline gives CDR1 SGHRS, CDR2 YFSETQ. This CDR3 is 15 amino acids long. V was clipped by 6 bases and J by 3 bases; unmatched bases: 12.

This clone has a count of ten or more. Coverage ceases 3 residues before the CDR3 finishes, and the germline J gene fills in the end. The V call is TRBV10-3, the J call TRBJ2-2; TRBD2 aligns across 12 bases. The trim removed 8 bases at V and 7 bases at J, leaving 8 bases unmatched. From germline, CDR1 is ENHRY and CDR2 SYGVKD. There are 15 residues in the CDR3. The sequenced CDR3 bases are TGTGCCATCGGAGCTAGCGGGAGGGCCAACGGGGAG. Protein sequence: CAIGASGRANGE. In full, the CDR3 is CAIGASGRANGELFF.

This clone has a handful of counts. Sequencing ends 3 residues short of the CDR3 end; the germline J gene provides the rest. The V call is TRBV11-2, the J call TRBJ2-2; weak D call: TRBD2 (6 bases). V dropped 5 bases and J dropped 7 bases, with 17 bases sitting between them. The CDR3 contains 15 residues. Looked up from germline, CDR1 is SGHAT and CDR2 is FQNNGV. The CDR3 sequence: CASSTSRGRNGELFF. The CDR3 DNA, read in part, is TGTGCCAGCAGCACAAGTCGGGGGAGAAACGGGGAG.

Ten or more counts support this clone. The read finishes 3 residues shy of the CDR3 end, and the germline J gene is used to complete it. J is TRBJ2-1 and V is TRBV18; the match to TRBD2 covers 8 bases. The CDR3 has 15 residues. CDR1 is KGHSH and CDR2 is LQKENI in the germline V gene. J was trimmed by 4 bases and V by 3 bases; bases with no gene match: 5. The CDR3 DNA, read in part, is TGTGCCAGCTCACCCCAGCGGGAGATTTACAATGAG. This translates into CASSPQREIYNE. The whole CDR3 sequence is CASSPQREIYNEQFF.